This T cell receptor beta chain was documented in a study of control samples from healthy donors and cancer patients. The data were produced by immunoSEQ multiplex PCR, yet TCRdb's version contains in-frame clones alone and is incomplete. This sample carries 130,000 or so clones, 80% to 95% of them seen once, and the ten largest clones take less than 7%. V gave up 0 bases and J gave up 8 bases, with 11 bases separating them. This CDR3 contains 13 residues. Per the germline V gene, CDR1 is SGHKS and CDR2 is YYEKEE (reference sequence). The genes are TRBV5-5 and TRBJ1-2; D ambiguous. Sequenced input: blood. The clonotype comes from a young man in good health. CDR3 DNA sequence: TGTGCCAGCAGCTTGGATCTGGGTAGGGGCTACACCTTC. It yields the protein CASSLDLGRGYTF.